This T cell receptor beta chain was documented in a study of blood T cell repertoires in COVID-19. Whole-study context: PBMCs, B-cell-depleted T cells, or T cells provided the cDNA or gDNA that made up the material.

It was during active infection that Seattle patients were enrolled and then longitudinally followed. Authors' methods: Estimation of nucleated cell counts relied on the amplification of reference gene primers. The data were produced by immunoSEQ multiplex PCR, yet TCRdb's version contains in-frame clones alone and is incomplete. V and J calls and clone size are copied from that table; D and trimming were computed from the DNA. The sample yields approximately 210,000 clones, less than 95% seen once. From germline, CDR1 is SEHNR and CDR2 FQNEAQ (reference sequence). V was clipped by 3 bases and J by 8 bases, with 10 bases between them. This CDR3 is 12 amino acids long.

The sequenced sample was peripheral blood. The rearrangement uses TRBV7-9 and TRBJ1-2; D may be TRBD1 (5 bases). The sequence derives from a man aged 25 to 40 with COVID-19, enrolled during active disease. Here the CDR3 DNA reads TGTGCCAGCAGCTTGCGGGACGGGGGCTACACCTTC. It codes for CASSLRDGGYTF.